The rows below give T cell receptor beta chains drawn from one sample of a study of cytomegalovirus exposure and HLA in healthy donors. Generated by immunoSEQ multiplex PCR, the TCRdb table keeps only in-frame clones and is missing some. The data contain 130,000 to 150,000 clones, about 80% of them singletons. Sequencing was carried out using PBMCs. The receptors stem from a man aged 18 to 30 in good health and CMV-seronegative. CDR3s include the opening cysteine and the closing phenylalanine or tryptophan. A D gene is named only where the DNA matches it firmly. Clone sizes are given selectively: once, few, many, or a class where the clone is expanded.

TRBD1	few	TRBJ1-1	TRBV4-1	CASGDRRGTEAFF	TGCGCCAGCGGGGACAGGCGGGGCACTGAAGCTTTCTTT
TRBD1	.	TRBJ1-4	TRBV5-1	CASSSGTANEKLFF	TGCGCCAGCAGCTCCGGGACAGCTAATGAAAAACTGTTTTTT
TRBD1	.	TRBJ2-7	TRBV28	CATEQGAEDEQYF	TGTGCCACCGAACAGGGGGCAGAAGACGAGCAGTACTTC
TRBD1	.	TRBJ2-5	TRBV30	CAWSGQGKGGTQYF	TGTGCCTGGAGTGGACAGGGGAAGGGCGGGACCCAGTACTTC
TRBD2	once	TRBJ2-5	TRBV5-4	CASSPSGYQETQYF	TGTGCCAGCAGCCCTAGCGGGTACCAAGAGACCCAGTACTTC
.	.	TRBJ1-6	TRBV7-2	CASSPRSYNSPLHF	TGTGCCAGCAGCCCCCGCTCCTATAATTCACCCCTCCACTTT
TRBD1	.	TRBJ2-3	TRBV5-1	CASRGQGAFGTDTQYF	TGCGCCAGCAGAGGACAGGGGGCTTTCGGCACAGATACGCAGTATTTT
.	.	TRBJ2-1	TRBV10-1	CASSESIKGLGPINEQFF	TGCGCCAGCAGTGAGTCGATCAAGGGTTTGGGGCCGATAAATGAGCAGTTCTTC
TRBD1	.	TRBJ1-2	TRBV27	CASSSDLTGQLYGYTF	TGTGCCAGCAGTAGCGACCTCACGGGACAGCTCTATGGCTACACCTTC
.	.	TRBJ2-2	TRBV5-6	CASSLQGRYTGELFF	TGTGCCAGCAGCTTGCAGGGGCGGTACACCGGGGAGCTGTTTTTT
.	.	TRBJ2-1	TRBV28	CASSLMGVGNEQFF	TGTGCCAGCAGTTTAATGGGAGTCGGGAATGAGCAGTTCTTC
TRBD2	few	TRBJ2-1	TRBV7-9	CASSPGTSGSAHNEQFF	TGTGCCAGCAGCCCCGGGACTAGCGGGAGTGCACACAATGAGCAGTTCTTC
TRBD1	.	TRBJ1-4	TRBV2	CASSRTGPATNEKLFF	TGTGCCAGCAGCCGGACAGGCCCGGCAACTAATGAAAAACTGTTTTTT
TRBD1	once	TRBJ2-7	TRBV5-6	CASSWGQNEQYF	TGTGCCAGCAGCTGGGGACAGAATGAGCAGTACTTC
.	.	TRBJ2-7	TRBV2	CASQPRTANSYEQYF	TGTGCCAGTCAACCCCGGACAGCTAACTCCTACGAGCAGTACTTC
.	.	TRBJ1-1	TRBV15	CAASRPDRNTEAFF	TGTGCCGCCAGCAGACCCGACAGGAACACTGAAGCTTTCTTT
.	.	TRBJ1-1	TRBV4-1	CASSQGGGRGNTEAFF	TGCGCCAGCAGCCAAGGGGGAGGGAGAGGGAACACTGAAGCTTTCTTT
TRBD2	.	TRBJ2-3	TRBV9	CASSPGPTSGRVDTQYF	TGTGCCAGCAGCCCGGGCCCAACTAGCGGGAGAGTCGATACGCAGTATTTT
.	few	TRBJ1-1	TRBV7-8	CASSLVSRSNTEAFF	TGTGCCAGCAGCTTAGTATCCAGGTCGAACACTGAAGCTTTCTTT
TRBD1	.	TRBJ2-1	TRBV5-5	CASSLSSGQGANEQFF	TGTGCCAGCAGCTTGAGCTCTGGACAGGGGGCTAATGAGCAGTTCTTC
.	once	TRBJ2-7	TRBV15	CATSTRLDTYEQYF	TGTGCCACCAGCACCCGACTAGACACCTACGAGCAGTACTTC
.	.	TRBJ1-1	TRBV30	CAWSRNRANTEAFF	TGTGCCTGGAGTAGGAACAGGGCGAACACTGAAGCTTTCTTT
.	.	TRBJ1-5	TRBV27	CASSLSSQEPQHF	TGTGCCAGCAGTTTATCGTCCCAGGAACCCCAGCATTTT
.	.	TRBJ1-5	TRBV10-3	CASRDIGNQPQHF	TGTGCCTCTCGCGACATCGGCAATCAGCCCCAGCATTTT
.	.	TRBJ2-3	TRBV29-1	CSVEGTATDTQYF	TGCAGCGTTGAAGGGACAGCCACAGATACGCAGTATTTT
.	once	TRBJ2-5	TRBV9	CASSVGASAETQYF	TGTGCCAGCAGCGTAGGGGCTAGCGCGGAGACCCAGTACTTC
.	.	TRBJ1-1	TRBV7-3	CASSSTQYTEAFF	TGTGCCAGCAGCTCAACACAGTACACTGAAGCTTTCTTT
.	.	TRBJ2-7	TRBV27	CASSPGVSRSYEQYF	TGTGCCAGCAGCCCCGGGGTCTCCCGGTCCTACGAGCAGTACTTC
TRBD2	.	TRBJ2-7	TRBV7-3	CASSLHPGLAGSHEQYF	TGTGCCAGCAGCCTACACCCGGGACTAGCGGGCTCCCACGAGCAGTACTTC
TRBD2	.	TRBJ2-5	TRBV2	CASSSGGVQETQYF	TGTGCCAGCAGTTCCGGGGGGGTTCAAGAGACCCAGTACTTC
.	once	TRBJ2-1	TRBV6-1	CASTKGGTEHNEQFF	TGTGCCAGCACTAAAGGGGGGACAGAGCACAATGAGCAGTTCTTC
TRBD1	once	TRBJ2-2	TRBV27	CASSPYTGARTGELFF	TGTGCCAGCAGTCCCTATACAGGGGCCCGCACCGGGGAGCTGTTTTTT
TRBD2	.	TRBJ2-3	TRBV7-9	CASNPAGSTDTQYF	TGTGCCAGCAACCCAGCGGGGAGCACAGATACGCAGTATTTT
TRBD2	.	TRBJ2-7	TRBV5-1	CASSLWASGGTYEQYF	TGCGCCAGCAGCTTGTGGGCTAGCGGGGGGACCTACGAGCAGTACTTC
.	.	TRBJ2-2	TRBV11-2	CASSLEGARRANTGELFF	TGTGCCAGCAGCTTAGAGGGGGCGCGCCGCGCGAACACCGGGGAGCTGTTTTTT
.	.	TRBJ1-2	TRBV19	CASTLPGINYGYTF	TGTGCCAGTACCCTCCCCGGGATTAACTATGGCTACACCTTC
.	.	TRBJ2-7	TRBV19	CASSIQGSWGEQYF	TGTGCCAGTAGTATTCAGGGATCTTGGGGCGAGCAGTACTTC
TRBD2	.	TRBJ2-7	TRBV6-1	CASIRLAGALIEQYF	TGTGCCAGCATTCGGCTAGCGGGAGCTCTAATCGAGCAGTACTTC
.	.	TRBJ1-2	TRBV19	CASSPEGDGYTF	TGTGCCAGTAGTCCTGAGGGGGATGGCTACACCTTC
TRBD2	.	TRBJ2-1	TRBV14	CASGLLAGVYNEQFF	TGTGCCAGCGGATTACTAGCGGGGGTCTACAATGAGCAGTTCTTC
.	.	TRBJ2-7	TRBV27	CASSLLAEAYEQYF	TGTGCCAGCAGCCTATTAGCGGAAGCCTACGAGCAGTACTTC
TRBD1	.	TRBJ2-1	TRBV5-6	CASSLVGTGVNEQFF	TGTGCCAGCAGCTTGGTCGGGACAGGGGTAAATGAGCAGTTCTTC
.	.	TRBJ1-2	TRBV2	CASSVGRAGGYGYTF	TGTGCCAGCAGTGTAGGCAGGGCGGGAGGCTATGGCTACACCTTC
.	.	TRBJ1-6	TRBV7-6	CASSLGRGLGDNSPLHF	TGTGCCAGCAGCTTAGGAAGGGGGTTGGGTGATAATTCACCCCTCCACTTT
.	.	TRBJ2-5	TRBV5-1	CASGVTEETQYF	TGCGCCAGCGGAGTGACGGAAGAGACCCAGTACTTC
TRBD1	.	TRBJ2-7	TRBV27	CASSPTGPYEQYF	TGTGCCAGCAGCCCGACAGGGCCCTACGAGCAGTACTTC
.	.	TRBJ2-5	TRBV5-4	CASSSWGGVSKETQYF	TGTGCCAGCAGCTCGTGGGGCGGGGTCAGTAAAGAGACCCAGTACTTC
.	once	TRBJ1-2	TRBV6-1	CASSRNAGLNYGYTF	TGTGCCAGCAGCAGAAACGCGGGCCTAAACTATGGCTACACCTTC
.	.	TRBJ1-5	TRBV28	CASSSTREGWNQPQHF	TGTGCCAGCAGTAGTACACGGGAGGGATGGAATCAGCCCCAGCATTTT
TRBD2	.	TRBJ2-3	TRBV5-1	CASSWGLVKLGTDTQYF	TGCGCCAGCAGCTGGGGACTAGTGAAATTGGGCACAGATACGCAGTATTTT
TRBD2	.	TRBJ2-1	TRBV29-1	CSASTSGGNNEQFF	TGCAGCGCCTCCACTAGCGGGGGGAACAATGAGCAGTTCTTC
.	.	TRBJ1-1	TRBV4-1	CASSQEGGYHLMNTEAFF	TGCGCCAGCAGCCAAGAGGGGGGGTACCACTTAATGAACACTGAAGCTTTCTTT
.	.	TRBJ2-3	TRBV5-1	CASSPKQASTDTQYF	TGCGCCAGCAGCCCCAAACAGGCAAGCACAGATACGCAGTATTTT
.	.	TRBJ2-7	TRBV10-3	CAISDQGNEQYF	TGTGCCATCAGTGACCAGGGTAACGAGCAGTACTTC
TRBD1	.	TRBJ2-7	TRBV10-3	CAIWDRGISEQYF	TGTGCCATTTGGGACAGGGGTATTTCCGAGCAGTACTTC
TRBD1	.	TRBJ1-5	TRBV9	CASSDTGASNQPQHF	TGTGCCAGCAGCGACACAGGGGCCAGCAATCAGCCCCAGCATTTT
.	.	TRBJ2-2	TRBV9	CASSVSPALRVTDTGELFF	TGTGCCAGCAGCGTGTCCCCCGCTTTACGGGTGACCGACACCGGGGAGCTGTTTTTT
TRBD1	.	TRBJ2-7	TRBV7-3	CASSGDRGYEQYF	TGTGCCAGCAGCGGGGACAGGGGATACGAGCAGTACTTC